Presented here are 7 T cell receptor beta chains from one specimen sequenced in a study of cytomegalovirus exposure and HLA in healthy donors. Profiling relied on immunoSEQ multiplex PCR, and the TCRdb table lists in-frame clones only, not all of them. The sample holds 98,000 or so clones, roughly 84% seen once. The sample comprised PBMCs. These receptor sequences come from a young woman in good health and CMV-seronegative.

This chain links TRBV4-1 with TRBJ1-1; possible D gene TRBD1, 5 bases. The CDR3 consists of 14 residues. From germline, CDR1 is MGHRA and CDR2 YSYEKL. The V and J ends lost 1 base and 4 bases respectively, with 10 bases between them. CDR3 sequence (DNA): TGCGCCAGCAGCCAAGTCGGGGGAATCACTGAAGCTTTCTTT. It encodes CASSQVGGITEAFF.

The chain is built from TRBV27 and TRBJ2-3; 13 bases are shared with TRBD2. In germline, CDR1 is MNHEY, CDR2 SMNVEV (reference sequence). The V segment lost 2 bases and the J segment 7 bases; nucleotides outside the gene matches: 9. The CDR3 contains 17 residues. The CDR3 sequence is CASSLSGGTSGVNTQYF. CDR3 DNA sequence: TGTGCCAGCAGTTTAAGCGGTGGGACTAGCGGGGTAAATACGCAGTATTTT.

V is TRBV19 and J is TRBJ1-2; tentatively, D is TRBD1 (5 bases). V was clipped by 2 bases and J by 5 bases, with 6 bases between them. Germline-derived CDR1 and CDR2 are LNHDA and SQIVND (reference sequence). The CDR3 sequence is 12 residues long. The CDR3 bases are TGTGCCAGTAGTATACCAGGGTATGGCTACACCTTC. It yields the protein CASSIPGYGYTF.

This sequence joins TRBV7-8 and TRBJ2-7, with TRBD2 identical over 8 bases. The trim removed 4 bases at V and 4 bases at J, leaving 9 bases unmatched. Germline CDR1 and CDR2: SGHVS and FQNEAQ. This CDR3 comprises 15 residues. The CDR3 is CASSSGGGNPYEQYF. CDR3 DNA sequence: TGTGCCAGCAGCTCCGGCGGGGGGAATCCATACGAGCAGTACTTC. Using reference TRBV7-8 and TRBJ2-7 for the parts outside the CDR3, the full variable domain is GAGVSQSPRYKVAKRGQDVALRCDPISGHVSLFWYQQALGQGPEFLTYFQNEAQLDKSGLPSDRFFAERPEGSVSTLKIQRTQQEDSAVYLCASSSGGGNPYEQYFGPGTRLTVT.

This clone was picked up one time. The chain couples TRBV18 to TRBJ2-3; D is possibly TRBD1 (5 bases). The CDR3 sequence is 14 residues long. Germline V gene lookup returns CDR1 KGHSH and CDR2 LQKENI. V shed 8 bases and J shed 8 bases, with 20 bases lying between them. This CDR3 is CASQHRTATVTQYF. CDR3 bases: TGTGCCAGCCAACACAGGACCGCGACCGTTACGCAGTATTTT.

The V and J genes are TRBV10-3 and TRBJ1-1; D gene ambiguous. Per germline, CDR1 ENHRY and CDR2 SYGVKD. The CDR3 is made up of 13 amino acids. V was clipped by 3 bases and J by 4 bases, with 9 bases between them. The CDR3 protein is CAISEEVVTEAFF. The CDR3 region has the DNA TGTGCCATCAGTGAAGAGGTGGTCACTGAAGCTTTCTTT.

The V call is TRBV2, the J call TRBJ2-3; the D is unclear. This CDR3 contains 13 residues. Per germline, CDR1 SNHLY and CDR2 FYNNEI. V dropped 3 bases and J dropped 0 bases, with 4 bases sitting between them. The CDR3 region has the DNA TGTGCCAGCAGTGAGGGCAGCACAGATACGCAGTATTTT. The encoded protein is CASSEGSTDTQYF. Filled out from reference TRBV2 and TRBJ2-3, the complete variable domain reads EPEVTQTPSHQVTQMGQEVILRCVPISNHLYFYWYRQILGQKVEFLVSFYNNEISEKSEIFDDQFSVERPDGSNFTLKIRSTKLEDSAMYFCASSEGSTDTQYFGPGTRLTVL.